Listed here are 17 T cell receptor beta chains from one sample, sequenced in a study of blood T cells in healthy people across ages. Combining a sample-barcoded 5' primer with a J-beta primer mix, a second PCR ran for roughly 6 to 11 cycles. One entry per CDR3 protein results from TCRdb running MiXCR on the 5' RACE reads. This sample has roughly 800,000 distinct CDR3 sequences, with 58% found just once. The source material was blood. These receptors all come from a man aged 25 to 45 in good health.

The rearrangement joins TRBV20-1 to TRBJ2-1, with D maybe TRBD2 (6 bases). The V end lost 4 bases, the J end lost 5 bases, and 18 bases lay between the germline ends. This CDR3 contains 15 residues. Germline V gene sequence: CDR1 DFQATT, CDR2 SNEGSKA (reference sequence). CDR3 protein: CSATRGADFNNEQFF. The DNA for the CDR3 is TGCAGTGCTACACGCGGGGCAGATTTCAACAATGAGCAGTTCTTC.

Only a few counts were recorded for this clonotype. The CDR3, as DNA: TGTGCCAGCACCGTACTAGGGCACAATGAGCAGTTCTTC. It translates to CASTVLGHNEQFF. This chain uses TRBV6-2 or TRBV6-3 with TRBJ2-1; weak D call: TRBD2 (5 bases). Trimming shortened V by 7 bases and J by 5 bases, and 12 bases separated the two germline ends. Germline CDR1 and CDR2: MNHEY and SVGEGT. This CDR3 region has 13 residues.

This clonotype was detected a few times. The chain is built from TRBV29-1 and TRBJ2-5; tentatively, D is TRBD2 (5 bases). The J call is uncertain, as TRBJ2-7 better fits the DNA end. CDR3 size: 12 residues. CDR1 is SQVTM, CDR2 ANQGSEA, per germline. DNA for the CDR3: TGCAGCTTCTCCCCCGGAGGTCACGAGCAGTACTTC. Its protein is CSFSPGGHEQYF.

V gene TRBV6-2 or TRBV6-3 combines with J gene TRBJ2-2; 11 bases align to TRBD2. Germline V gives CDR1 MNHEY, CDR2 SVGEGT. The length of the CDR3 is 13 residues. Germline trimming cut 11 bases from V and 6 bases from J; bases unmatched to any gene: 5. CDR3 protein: CAGGLAESGELFF. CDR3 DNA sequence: TGTGCCGGGGGACTAGCGGAATCCGGGGAGCTGTTTTTT.

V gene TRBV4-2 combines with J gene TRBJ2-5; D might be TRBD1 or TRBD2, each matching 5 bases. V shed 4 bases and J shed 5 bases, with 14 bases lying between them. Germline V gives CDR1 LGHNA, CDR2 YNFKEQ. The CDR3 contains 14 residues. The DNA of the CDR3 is TGTGCCAGCAGCCCCCCGGGGCCCTGGGAGACCCAGTACTTC. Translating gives CASSPPGPWETQYF.

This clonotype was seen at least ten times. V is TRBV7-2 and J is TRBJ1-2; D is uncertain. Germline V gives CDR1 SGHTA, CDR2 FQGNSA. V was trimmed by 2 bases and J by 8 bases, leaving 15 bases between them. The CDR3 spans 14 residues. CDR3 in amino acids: CASSLRPTSGGYTF. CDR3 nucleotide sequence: TGTGCCAGCAGCTTAAGACCGACAAGCGGCGGCTACACCTTC.

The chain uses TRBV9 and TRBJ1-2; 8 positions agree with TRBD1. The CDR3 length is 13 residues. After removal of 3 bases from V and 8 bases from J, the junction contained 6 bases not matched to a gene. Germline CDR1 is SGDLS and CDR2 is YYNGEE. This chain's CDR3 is CASSGGDRRGYTF. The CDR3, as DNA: TGTGCCAGCAGCGGAGGGGACAGGAGAGGCTACACCTTC.

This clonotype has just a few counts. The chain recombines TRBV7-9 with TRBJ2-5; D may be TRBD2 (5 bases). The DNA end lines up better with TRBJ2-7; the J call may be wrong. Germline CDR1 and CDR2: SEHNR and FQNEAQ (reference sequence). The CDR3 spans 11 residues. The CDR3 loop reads CASSPRVEQYF. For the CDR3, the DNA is TGTGCCAGCAGCCCGAGGGTCGAGCAGTACTTC.

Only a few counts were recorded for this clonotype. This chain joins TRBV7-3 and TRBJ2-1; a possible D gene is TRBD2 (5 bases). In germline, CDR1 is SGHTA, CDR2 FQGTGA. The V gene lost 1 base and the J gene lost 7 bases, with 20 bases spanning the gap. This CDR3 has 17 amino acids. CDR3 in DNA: TGTGCCAGCAGCTTAAGTAGTCGGGGAATAGGGCTTAATGAGCAGTTCTTC. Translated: CASSLSSRGIGLNEQFF.

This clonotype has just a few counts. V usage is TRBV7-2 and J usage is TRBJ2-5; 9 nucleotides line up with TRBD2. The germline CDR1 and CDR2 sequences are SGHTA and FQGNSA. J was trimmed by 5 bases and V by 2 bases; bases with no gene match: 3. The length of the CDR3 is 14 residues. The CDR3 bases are TGTGCCAGCAGCTTACCTAGCGGGATGGAGACCCAGTACTTC. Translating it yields CASSLPSGMETQYF. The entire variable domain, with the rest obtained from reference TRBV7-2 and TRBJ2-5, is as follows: GAGVSQSPSNKVTEKGKDVELRCDPISGHTALYWYRQSLGQGLEFLIYFQGNSAPDKSGLPSDRFSAERTGGSVSTLTIQRTQQEDSAVYLCASSLPSGMETQYFGPGTRLLVL.

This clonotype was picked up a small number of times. CDR3 sequence reads: CASSQALRRPYEQYF. The CDR3 DNA is TGCGCCAGCAGCCAAGCCCTTCGTAGGCCCTACGAGCAGTACTTC. This sequence joins TRBV4-3 and TRBJ2-7; unclear D gene. This CDR3 has 15 amino acids. V gave up 1 base and J gave up 2 bases, with 12 bases separating them. Germline V gives CDR1 LGHNA, CDR2 YSLEER.

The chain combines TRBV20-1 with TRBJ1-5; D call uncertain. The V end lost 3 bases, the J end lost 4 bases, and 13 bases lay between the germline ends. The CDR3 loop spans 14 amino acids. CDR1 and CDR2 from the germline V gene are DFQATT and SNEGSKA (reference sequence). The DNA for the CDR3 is TGCAGTGCTAGGGCCAAGGCTGGGAATCAGCCCCAGCATTTT. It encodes CSARAKAGNQPQHF.

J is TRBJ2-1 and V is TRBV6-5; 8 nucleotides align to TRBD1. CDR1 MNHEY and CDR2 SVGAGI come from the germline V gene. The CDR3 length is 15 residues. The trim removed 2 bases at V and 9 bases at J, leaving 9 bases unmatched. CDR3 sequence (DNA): TGTGCCAGCAGTTACGCCGGACAGGGCAAAAGTGAGCAGTTCTTC. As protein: CASSYAGQGKSEQFF.

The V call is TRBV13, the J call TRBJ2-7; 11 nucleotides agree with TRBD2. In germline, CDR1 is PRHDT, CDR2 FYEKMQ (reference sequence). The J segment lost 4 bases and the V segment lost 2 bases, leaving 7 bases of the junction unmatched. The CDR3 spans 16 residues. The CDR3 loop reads CASSLNSGRAKYEQYF. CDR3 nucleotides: TGTGCCAGCAGCTTAAATAGCGGGAGGGCCAAGTACGAGCAGTACTTC.

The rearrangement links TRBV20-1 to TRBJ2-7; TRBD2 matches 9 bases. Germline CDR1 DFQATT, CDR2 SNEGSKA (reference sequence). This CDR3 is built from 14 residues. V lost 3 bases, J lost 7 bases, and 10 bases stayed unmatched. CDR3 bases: TGCAGTGCTAGGGCAGCTCTAGCGGGGAGTGAGCAGTACTTC. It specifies CSARAALAGSEQYF.

CDR3 sequence reads: CASSQPLAGRYEQYF. CDR3 sequence (DNA): TGTGCCAGCAGCCAACCACTAGCGGGTCGCTACGAGCAGTACTTC. V and J are TRBV4-2 and TRBJ2-7, with 9 positions matching TRBD2. Germline CDR1 LGHNA, CDR2 YNFKEQ. The V and J ends lost 2 bases and 3 bases, in that order; junction bases with no gene match: 5. CDR3 length: 15 residues.

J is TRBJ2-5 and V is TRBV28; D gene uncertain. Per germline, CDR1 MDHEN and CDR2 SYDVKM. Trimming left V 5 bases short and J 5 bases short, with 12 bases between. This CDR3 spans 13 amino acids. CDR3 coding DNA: TGTGCCAGCAGTGCTGCCTCGGAGGAGACCCAGTACTTC. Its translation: CASSAASEETQYF.